This T cell receptor (beta chain) was recorded in a study of blood T cell repertoires in COVID-19. Overall study context: Samples representing acute and convalescent COVID-19 were sourced from the United States, Italy and Spain.

The repertoire was sequenced with immunoSEQ multiplex PCR; TCRdb's copy has only in-frame clones and lacks some. The sample consists of around 45,000 clones, about 89% of them appearing once. CDR3 size: 14 residues. CDR1 SGHDT and CDR2 YYEEEE come from the germline V gene. The V end lost 2 bases, the J end lost 5 bases, and 11 bases lay between the germline ends. The sequenced sample consisted of peripheral blood. This sequence joins TRBV5-6 and TRBJ2-1; D unclear. This receptor was taken from a man in his 70s with active COVID-19. In nucleotides, the CDR3 is TGTGCCAGCAGCTTTCGACCCCGGGACAATGAGCAGTTCTTC. Residues: CASSFRPRDNEQFF.